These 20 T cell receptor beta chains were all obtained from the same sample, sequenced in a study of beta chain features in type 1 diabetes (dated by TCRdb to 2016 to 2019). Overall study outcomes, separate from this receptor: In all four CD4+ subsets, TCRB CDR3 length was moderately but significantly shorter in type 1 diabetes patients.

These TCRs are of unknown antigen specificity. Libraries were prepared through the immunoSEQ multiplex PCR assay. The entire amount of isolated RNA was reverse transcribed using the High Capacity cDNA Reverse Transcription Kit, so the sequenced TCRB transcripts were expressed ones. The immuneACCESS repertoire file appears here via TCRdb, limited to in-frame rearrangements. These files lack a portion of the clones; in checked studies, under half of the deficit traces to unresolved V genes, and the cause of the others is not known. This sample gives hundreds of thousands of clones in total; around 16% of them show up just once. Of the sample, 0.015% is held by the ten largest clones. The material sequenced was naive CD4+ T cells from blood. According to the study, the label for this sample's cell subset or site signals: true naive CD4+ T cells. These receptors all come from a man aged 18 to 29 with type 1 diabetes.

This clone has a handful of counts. For the CDR3, the DNA is TGCAGCGTGGGGGAAGCGGGAGTCGGCACCGGGGAGCTGTTTTTT. It encodes CSVGEAGVGTGELFF. The chain recombines TRBV29-1 with TRBJ2-2; 8 nucleotides line up with TRBD2. CDR1 is SQVTM and CDR2 is ANQGSEA in the germline V gene. The V segment lost 6 bases and the J segment 4 bases; nucleotides outside the gene matches: 10. The CDR3 totals 15 residues.

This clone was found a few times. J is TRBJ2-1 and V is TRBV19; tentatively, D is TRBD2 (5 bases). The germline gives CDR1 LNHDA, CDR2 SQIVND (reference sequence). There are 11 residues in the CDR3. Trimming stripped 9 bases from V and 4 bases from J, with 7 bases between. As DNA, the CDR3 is TGTGCCAGCCGGACTTACAATGAGCAGTTCTTC. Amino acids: CASRTYNEQFF.

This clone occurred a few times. The CDR3: CASSQEWLAGGVGETQYF. The CDR3 DNA sequence: TGCGCCAGCAGCCAAGAGTGGCTAGCGGGGGGGGTCGGGGAGACCCAGTACTTC. The V call is TRBV4-3, the J call TRBJ2-5; 12 bases are a match to TRBD2. The J segment lost 5 bases and the V segment lost 0 bases, leaving 10 bases of the junction unmatched. Germline CDR1 and CDR2: LGHNA and YSLEER. The CDR3 runs to 18 residues.

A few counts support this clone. The CDR3: CASTVTGGDTEAFF. CDR3 bases: TGTGCCAGTACTGTGACAGGGGGAGACACTGAAGCTTTCTTT. The genes are TRBV19 and TRBJ1-1, with TRBD1 matching over 9 bases. This CDR3 has 14 residues. CDR1 and CDR2 from the germline V gene are LNHDA and SQIVND (reference sequence). After removal of 7 bases from V and 3 bases from J, the junction contained 6 bases not matched to a gene.

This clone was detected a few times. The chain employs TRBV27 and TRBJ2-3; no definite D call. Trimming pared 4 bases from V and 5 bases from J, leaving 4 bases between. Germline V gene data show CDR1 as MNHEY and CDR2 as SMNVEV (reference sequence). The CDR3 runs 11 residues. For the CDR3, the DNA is TGTGCCAGCAGTTCGGTAGATACGCAGTATTTT. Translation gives CASSSVDTQYF.

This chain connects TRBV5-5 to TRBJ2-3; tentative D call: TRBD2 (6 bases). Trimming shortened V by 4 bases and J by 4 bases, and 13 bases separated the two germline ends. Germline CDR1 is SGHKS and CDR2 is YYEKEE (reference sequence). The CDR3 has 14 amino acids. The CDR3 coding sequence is TGTGCCAGCAGCGGGGGAGGCTCGGCAGATACGCAGTATTTT. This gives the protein CASSGGGSADTQYF. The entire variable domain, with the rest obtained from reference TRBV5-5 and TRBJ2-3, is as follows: DAGVTQSPTHLIKTRGQQVTLRCSPISGHKSVSWYQQVLGQGPQFIFQYYEKEERGRGNFPDRFSARQFPNYSSELNVNALLLGDSALYLCASSGGGSADTQYFGPGTRLTVL.

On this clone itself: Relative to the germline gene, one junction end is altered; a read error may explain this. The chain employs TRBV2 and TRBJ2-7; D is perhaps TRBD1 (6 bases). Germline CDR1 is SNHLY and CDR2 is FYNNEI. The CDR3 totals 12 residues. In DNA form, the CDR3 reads TGTGCCAGCAGTGACCGGGCAGGGGTTGCTCAGTTC. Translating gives CASSDRAGVAQF. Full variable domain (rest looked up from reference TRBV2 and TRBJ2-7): EPEVTQTPSHQVTQMGQEVILRCVPISNHLYFYWYRQILGQKVEFLVSFYNNEISEKSEIFDDQFSVERPDGSNFTLKIRSTKLEDSAMYFCASSDRAGVAQFGPGTRLTVT.

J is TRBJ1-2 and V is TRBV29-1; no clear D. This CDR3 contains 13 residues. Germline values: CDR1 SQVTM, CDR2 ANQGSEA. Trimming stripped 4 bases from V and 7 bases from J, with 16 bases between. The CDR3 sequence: CSVAGPNSGGYTF. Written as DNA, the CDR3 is TGCAGCGTTGCAGGCCCGAACTCCGGTGGCTACACCTTC.

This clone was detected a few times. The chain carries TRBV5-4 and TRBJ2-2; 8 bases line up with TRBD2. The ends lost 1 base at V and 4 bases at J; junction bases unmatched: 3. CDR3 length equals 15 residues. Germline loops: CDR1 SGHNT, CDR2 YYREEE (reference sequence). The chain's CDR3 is CASSLYRGGTGELFF. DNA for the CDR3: TGTGCCAGCAGCTTGTATCGGGGGGGCACCGGGGAGCTGTTTTTT. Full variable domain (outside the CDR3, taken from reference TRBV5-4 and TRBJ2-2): ETGVTQSPTHLIKTRGQQVTLRCSSQSGHNTVSWYQQALGQGPQFIFQYYREEENGRGNFPPRFSGLQFPNYSSELNVNALELDDSALYLCASSLYRGGTGELFFGEGSRLTVL.

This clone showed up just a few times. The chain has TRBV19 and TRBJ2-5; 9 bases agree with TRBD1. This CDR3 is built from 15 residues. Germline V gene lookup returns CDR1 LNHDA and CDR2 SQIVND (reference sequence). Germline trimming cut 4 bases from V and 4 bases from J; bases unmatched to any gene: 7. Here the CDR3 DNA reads TGTGCCAGTAGTAAGGGACAGGGAGGTGGAGAGACCCAGTACTTC. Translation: CASSKGQGGGETQYF.

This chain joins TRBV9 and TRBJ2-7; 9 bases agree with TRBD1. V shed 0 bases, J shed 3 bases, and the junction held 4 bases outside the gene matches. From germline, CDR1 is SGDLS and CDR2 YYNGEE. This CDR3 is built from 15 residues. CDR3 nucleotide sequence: TGTGCCAGCAGCGTAGCATTGGACAGGGGCTACGAGCAGTACTTC. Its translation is CASSVALDRGYEQYF.

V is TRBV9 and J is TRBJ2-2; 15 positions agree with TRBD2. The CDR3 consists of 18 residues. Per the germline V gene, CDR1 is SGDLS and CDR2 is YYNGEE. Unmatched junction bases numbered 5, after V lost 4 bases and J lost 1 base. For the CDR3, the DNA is TGTGCCAGCAGCCCCAAGGGACTAGCGGGAGGGAACACCGGGGAGCTGTTTTTT. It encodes CASSPKGLAGGNTGELFF.

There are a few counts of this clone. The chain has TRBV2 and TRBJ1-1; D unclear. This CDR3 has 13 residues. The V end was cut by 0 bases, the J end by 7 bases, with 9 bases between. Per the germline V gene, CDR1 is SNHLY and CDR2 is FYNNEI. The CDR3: CASSEARGVEAFF. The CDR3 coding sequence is TGTGCCAGCAGTGAAGCGCGCGGAGTTGAAGCTTTCTTT.

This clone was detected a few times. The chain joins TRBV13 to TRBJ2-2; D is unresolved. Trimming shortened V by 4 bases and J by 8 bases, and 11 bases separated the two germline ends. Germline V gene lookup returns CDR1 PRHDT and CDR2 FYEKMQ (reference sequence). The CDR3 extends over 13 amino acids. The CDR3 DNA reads TGTGCCAGCAGCTCCCCTCGGGTGGGGGAGCTGTTTTTT. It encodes CASSSPRVGELFF.

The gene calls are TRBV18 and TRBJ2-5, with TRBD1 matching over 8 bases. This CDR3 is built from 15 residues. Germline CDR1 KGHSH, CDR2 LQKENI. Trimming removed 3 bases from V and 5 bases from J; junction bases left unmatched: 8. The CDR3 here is CASSPSRGRGETQYF. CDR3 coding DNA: TGTGCCAGCTCACCTTCCAGGGGGCGCGGGGAGACCCAGTACTTC.

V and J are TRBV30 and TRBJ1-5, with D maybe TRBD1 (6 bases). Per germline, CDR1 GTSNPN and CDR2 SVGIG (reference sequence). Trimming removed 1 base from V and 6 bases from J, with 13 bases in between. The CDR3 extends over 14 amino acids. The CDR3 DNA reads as TGTGCCTGGAGTGGGGGACAAGTACTTCAGCCCCAGCATTTT. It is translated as CAWSGGQVLQPQHF.

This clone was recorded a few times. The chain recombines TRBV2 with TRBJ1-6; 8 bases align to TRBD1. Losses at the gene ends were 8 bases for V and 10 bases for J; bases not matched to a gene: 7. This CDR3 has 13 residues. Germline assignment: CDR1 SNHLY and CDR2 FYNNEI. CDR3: CASGDRGGSPLHF. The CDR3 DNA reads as TGTGCCAGCGGCGACAGGGGAGGCTCACCCCTCCACTTT.

Here the CDR3 DNA reads TGTGCCAGCAGTTCCCCCAGGGTCCCCGGGGAGCTGTTTTTT. This translates into CASSSPRVPGELFF. The chain carries TRBV28 and TRBJ2-2; D perhaps matches TRBD1 (5 bases). Between the trimmed V and J ends, which lost 4 bases and 6 bases, there was a span of 12 bases. Per germline, CDR1 MDHEN and CDR2 SYDVKM. The CDR3 sequence is 14 residues long.

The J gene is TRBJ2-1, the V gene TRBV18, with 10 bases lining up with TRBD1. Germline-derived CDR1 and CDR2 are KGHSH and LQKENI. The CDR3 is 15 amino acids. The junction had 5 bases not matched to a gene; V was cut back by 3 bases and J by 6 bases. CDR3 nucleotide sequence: TGTGCCAGCTCACCGGCTGGGACAGGGGTCAATGAGCAGTTCTTC. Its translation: CASSPAGTGVNEQFF. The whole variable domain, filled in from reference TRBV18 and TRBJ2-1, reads NAGVMQNPRHLVRRRGQEARLRCSPMKGHSHVYWYRQLPEEGLKFMVYLQKENIIDESGMPKERFSAEFPKEGPSILRIQQVVRGDSAAYFCASSPAGTGVNEQFFGPGTRLTVL.

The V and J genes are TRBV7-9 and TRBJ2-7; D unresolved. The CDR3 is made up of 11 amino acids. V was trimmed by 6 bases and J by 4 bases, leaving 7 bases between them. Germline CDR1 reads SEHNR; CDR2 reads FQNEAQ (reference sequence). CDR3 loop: CASSIGYEQYF. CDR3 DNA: TGTGCCAGCAGTATCGGTTACGAGCAGTACTTC.